This TCR beta chain was sequenced in a study of T cells after yellow fever vaccination. Study-level findings and limits: Any FACS-sorted repertoire could hold abundant clonotypes that contaminate it from the bulk population.

Comment on this clonotype: As yet, its antigen is unknown.

MiXCR, applied by TCRdb to the 5' RACE reads, yields one record per CDR3 protein. The sample consists of roughly 350,000 distinct CDR3 sequences, 4.1% of them appearing once. The origin of this receptor is a man younger than 35 who received the YFV17D yellow fever vaccine. Sequenced here: PBMCs, sampled 5 days after the yellow fever booster vaccination.

Here the CDR3 reads CSVLTLGQWDEQFF. CDR3 nucleotides: TGCAGCGTACTCACTTTAGGACAGTGGGATGAGCAGTTCTTC. The rearrangement joins TRBV29-1 to TRBJ2-1; a possible D gene is TRBD1 (6 bases). Germline V lookup: CDR1 SQVTM, CDR2 ANQGSEA. The CDR3 runs to 14 residues. V was clipped by 6 bases and J by 8 bases, with 20 bases between them.